Listed here is a single T cell receptor (beta chain). This CDR3 has 15 residues. Unmatched junction bases numbered 9, after V lost 6 bases and J lost 6 bases. Looked up from germline, CDR1 is MNHEY and CDR2 is SMNVEV (reference sequence). The assay was immunoSEQ multiplex PCR, and TCRdb's table has in-frame clones only and misses some. Here the sample spans approximately 210,000 clones, around 92% being singletons. These data belong to a study of blood T cell repertoires in COVID-19. Overall study context: COVID-19 samples, acute and convalescent, were from the United States, Italy and Spain. In each case, the material was cDNA or gDNA derived from T cells, B-cell-depleted T cells, or PBMCs.

Everyone who took part was roughly 18 to 95 years old, and they came from about 23 US areas. Recovery meant two consecutive negative NP/OP PCR tests, professional clearance, or resolved symptoms. Sequenced material: PBMCs or T cells enriched from blood (not recorded which). The TCR originated in a woman younger than 35 who had recovered from COVID-19. The chain combines TRBV27 with TRBJ1-5; 9 nucleotides line up with TRBD1. CDR3 bases: TGTGCCAGCAGCCCGCTGGGACAGGGAGGTCAGCCCCAGCATTTT. Translation gives CASSPLGQGGQPQHF.